This TCR beta chain was sequenced in a study of blood T cell repertoires in COVID-19. CDR3 length: 13 residues. The germline CDR1 and CDR2 sequences are MDHEN and SYDVKM. Trimming removed 6 bases from V and 2 bases from J; junction bases left unmatched: 3. Original data processing: Counts of nucleated cells, estimated from reference gene primer amplification, were obtained. Repertoires were generated with immunoSEQ multiplex PCR, while TCRdb's copy carries only in-frame clones and drops some. V and J calls and clone size are as listed in that table; D and trimming were resolved from the DNA. The sample lists 85,000 to 100,000 clones; roughly 85% were seen once.

The source material was peripheral blood. J is TRBJ1-2 and V is TRBV28, with 7 bases aligning to TRBD1. This clonotype was obtained from a woman aged 60-70 years with COVID-19, enrolled during active disease. CDR3 in amino acids: CASRTGLNYGYTF. For the CDR3, the DNA is TGTGCCAGCAGGACAGGGCTCAACTATGGCTACACCTTC.